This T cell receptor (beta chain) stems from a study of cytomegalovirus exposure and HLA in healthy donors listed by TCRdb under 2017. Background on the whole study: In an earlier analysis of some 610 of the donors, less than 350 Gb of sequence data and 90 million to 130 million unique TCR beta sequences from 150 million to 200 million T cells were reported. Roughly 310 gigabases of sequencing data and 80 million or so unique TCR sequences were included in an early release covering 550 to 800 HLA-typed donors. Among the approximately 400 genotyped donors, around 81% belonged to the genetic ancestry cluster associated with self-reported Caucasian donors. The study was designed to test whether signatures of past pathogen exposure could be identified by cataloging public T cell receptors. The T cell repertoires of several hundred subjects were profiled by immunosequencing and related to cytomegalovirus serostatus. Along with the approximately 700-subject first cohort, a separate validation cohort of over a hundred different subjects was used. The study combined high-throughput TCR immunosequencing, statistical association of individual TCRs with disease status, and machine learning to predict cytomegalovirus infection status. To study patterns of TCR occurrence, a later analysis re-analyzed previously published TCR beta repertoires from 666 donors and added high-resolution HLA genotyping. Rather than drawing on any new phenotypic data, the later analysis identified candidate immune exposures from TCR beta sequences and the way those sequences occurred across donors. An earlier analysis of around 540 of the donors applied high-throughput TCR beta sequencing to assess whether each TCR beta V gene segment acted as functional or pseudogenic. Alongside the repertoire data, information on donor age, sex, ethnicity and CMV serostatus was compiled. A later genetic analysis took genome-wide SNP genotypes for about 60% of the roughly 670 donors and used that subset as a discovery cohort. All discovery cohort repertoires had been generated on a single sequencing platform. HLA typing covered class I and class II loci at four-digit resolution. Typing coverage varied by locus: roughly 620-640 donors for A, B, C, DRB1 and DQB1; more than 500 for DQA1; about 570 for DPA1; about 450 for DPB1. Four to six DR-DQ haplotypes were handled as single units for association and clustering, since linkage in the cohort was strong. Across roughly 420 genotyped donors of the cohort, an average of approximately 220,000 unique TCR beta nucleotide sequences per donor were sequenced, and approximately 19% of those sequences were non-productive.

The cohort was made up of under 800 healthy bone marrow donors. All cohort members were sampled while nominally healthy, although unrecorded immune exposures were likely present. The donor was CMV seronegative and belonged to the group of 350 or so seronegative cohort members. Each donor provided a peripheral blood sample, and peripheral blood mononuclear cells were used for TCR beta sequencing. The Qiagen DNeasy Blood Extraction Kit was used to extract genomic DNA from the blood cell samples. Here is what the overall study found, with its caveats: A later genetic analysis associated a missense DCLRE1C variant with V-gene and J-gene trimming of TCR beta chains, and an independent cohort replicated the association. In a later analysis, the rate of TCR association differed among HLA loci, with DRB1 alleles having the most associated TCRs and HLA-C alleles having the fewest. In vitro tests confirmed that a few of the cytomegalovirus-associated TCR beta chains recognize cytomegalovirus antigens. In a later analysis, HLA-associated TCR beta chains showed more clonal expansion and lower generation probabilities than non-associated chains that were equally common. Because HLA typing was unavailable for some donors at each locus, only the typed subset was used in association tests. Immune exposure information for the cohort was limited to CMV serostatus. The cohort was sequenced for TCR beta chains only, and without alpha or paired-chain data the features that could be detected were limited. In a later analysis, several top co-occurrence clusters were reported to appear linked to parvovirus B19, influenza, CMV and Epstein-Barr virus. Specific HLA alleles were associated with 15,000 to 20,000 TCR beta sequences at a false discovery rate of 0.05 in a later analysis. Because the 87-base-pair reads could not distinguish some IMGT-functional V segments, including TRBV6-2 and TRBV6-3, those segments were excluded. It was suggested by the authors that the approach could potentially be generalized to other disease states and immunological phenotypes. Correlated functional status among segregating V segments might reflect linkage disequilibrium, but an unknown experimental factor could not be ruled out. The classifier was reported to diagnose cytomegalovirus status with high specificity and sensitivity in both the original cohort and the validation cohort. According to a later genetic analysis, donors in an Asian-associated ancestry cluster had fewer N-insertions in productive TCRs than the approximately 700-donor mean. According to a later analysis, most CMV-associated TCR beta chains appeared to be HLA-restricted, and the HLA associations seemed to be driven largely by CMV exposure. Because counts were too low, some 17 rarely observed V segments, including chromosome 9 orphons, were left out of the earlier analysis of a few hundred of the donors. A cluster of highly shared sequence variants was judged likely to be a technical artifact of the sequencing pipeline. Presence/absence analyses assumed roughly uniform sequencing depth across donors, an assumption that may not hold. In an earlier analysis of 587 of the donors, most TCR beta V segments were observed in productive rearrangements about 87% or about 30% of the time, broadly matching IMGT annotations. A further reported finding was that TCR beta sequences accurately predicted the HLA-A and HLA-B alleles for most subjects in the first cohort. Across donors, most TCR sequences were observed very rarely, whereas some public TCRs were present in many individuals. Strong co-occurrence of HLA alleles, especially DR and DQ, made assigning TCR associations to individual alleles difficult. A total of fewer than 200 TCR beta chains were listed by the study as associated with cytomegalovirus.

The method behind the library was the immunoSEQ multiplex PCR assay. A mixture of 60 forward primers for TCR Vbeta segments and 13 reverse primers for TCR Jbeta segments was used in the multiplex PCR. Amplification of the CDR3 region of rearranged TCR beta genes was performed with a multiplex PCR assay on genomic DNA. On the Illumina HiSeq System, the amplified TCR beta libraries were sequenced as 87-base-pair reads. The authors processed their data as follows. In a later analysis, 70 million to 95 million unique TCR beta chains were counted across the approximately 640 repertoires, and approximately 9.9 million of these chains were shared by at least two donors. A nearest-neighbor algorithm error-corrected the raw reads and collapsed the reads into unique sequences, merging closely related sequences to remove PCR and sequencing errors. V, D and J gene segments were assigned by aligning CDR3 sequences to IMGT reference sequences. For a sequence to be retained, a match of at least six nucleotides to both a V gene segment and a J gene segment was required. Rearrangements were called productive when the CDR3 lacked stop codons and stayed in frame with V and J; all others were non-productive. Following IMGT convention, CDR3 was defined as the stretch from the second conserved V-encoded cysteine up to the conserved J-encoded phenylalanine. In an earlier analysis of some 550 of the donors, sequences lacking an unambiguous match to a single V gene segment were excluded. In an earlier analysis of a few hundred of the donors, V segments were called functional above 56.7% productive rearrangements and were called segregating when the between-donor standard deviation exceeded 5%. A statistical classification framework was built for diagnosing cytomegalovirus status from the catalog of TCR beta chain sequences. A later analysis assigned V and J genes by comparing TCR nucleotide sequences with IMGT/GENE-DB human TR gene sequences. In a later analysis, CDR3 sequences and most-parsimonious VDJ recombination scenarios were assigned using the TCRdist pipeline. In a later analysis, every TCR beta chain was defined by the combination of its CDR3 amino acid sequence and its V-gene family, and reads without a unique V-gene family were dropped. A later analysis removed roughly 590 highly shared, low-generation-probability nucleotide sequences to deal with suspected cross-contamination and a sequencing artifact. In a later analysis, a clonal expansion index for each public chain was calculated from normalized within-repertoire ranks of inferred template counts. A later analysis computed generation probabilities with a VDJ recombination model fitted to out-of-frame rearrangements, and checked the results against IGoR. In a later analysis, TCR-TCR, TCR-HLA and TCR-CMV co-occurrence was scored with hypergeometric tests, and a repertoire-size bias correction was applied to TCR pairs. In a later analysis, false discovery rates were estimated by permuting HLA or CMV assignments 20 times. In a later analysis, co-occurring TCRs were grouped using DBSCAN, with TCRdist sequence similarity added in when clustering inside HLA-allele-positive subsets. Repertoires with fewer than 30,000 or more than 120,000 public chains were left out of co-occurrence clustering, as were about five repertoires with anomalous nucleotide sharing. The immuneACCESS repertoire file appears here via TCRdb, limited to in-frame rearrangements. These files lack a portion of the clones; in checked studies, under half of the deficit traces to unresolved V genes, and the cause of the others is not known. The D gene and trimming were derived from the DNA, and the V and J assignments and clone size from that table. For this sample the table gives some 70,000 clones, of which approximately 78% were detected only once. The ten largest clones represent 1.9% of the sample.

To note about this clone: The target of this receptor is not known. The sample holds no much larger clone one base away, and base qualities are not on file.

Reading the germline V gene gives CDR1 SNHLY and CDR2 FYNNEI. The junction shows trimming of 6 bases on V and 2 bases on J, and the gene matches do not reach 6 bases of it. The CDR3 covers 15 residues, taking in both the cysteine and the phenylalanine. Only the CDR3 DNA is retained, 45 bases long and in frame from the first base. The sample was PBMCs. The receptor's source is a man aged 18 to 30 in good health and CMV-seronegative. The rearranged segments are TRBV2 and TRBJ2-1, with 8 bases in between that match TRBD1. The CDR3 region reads CASRENRGAYNEQFF. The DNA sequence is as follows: TGTGCCAGCAGAGAAAACAGGGGGGCCTACAATGAGCAGTTCTTC.